The 3 T cell receptor beta chains listed next were all sequenced from one sample in a study of blood T cell repertoires in COVID-19. Method: immunoSEQ multiplex PCR; TCRdb's copy keeps in-frame clones and lacks some. In the table there are 150,000 to 200,000 clones, 80% to 95% of which are singletons. Sequencing was carried out using peripheral blood. The receptors stem from a man over 45 with acute or convalescent COVID-19.

This chain joins TRBV3-1 (or the pseudogene TRBV3-2) and TRBJ1-2; tentative D call: TRBD1 (5 bases). The V gene's germline CDR1 is LGHDT and CDR2 YNNKEL (reference sequence). V gave up 7 bases and J gave up 3 bases, with 15 bases separating them. The CDR3 totals 14 residues. The CDR3 sequence is CASTTGVGHYGYTF. The CDR3 DNA sequence: TGTGCCAGCACTACCGGAGTGGGGCACTATGGCTACACCTTC.

This clone appeared once. V gene TRBV7-6 combines with J gene TRBJ2-5; TRBD1 is a possible D gene (6 bases). CDR1 is SGHVS and CDR2 is FNYEAQ in the germline V gene. This CDR3 has 15 amino acids. Trimming pared 5 bases from V and 5 bases from J, leaving 18 bases between. CDR3 nucleotide sequence: TGTGCCAGCAGCCCCGAACTGGGGGCAGGCGAGACCCAGTACTTC. Translation: CASSPELGAGETQYF.

This sequence joins TRBV27 and TRBJ2-7; 8 nucleotides align to TRBD2. With 3 bases clipped from V and 3 bases from J, the junction kept 4 bases outside the gene matches. The CDR3 totals 14 residues. CDR1 MNHEY and CDR2 SMNVEV come from the germline V gene (reference sequence). The DNA for the CDR3 is TGTGCCAGCAGTTTTAGTCTAGCGGGCTACGAGCAGTACTTC. It encodes CASSFSLAGYEQYF.